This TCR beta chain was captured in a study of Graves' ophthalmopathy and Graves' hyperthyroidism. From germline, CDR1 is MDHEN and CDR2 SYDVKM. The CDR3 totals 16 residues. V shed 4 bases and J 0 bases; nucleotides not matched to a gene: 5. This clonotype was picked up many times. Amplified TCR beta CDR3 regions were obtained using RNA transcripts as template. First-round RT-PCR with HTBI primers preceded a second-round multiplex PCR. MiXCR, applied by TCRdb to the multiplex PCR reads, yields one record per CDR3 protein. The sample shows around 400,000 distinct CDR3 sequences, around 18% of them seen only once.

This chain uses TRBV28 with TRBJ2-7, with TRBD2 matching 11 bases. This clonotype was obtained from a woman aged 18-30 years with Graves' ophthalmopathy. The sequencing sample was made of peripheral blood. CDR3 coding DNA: TGTGCCAGCAGTTCCGGGACTAGCGGATTCTCCTACGAGCAGTACTTC. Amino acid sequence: CASSSGTSGFSYEQYF.